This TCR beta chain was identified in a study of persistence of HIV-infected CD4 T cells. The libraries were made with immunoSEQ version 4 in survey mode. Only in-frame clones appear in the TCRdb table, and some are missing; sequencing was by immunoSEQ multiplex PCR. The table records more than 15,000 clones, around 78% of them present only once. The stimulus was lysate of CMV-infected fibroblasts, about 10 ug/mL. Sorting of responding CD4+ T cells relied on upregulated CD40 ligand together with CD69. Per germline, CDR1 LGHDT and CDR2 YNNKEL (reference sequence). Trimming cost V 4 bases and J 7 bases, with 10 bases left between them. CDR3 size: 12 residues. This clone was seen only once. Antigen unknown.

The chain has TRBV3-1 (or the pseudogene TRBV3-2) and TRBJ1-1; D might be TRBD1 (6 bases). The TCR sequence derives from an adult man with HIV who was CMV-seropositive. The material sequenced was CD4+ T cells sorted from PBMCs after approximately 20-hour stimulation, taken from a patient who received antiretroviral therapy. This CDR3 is CASSPGQHEAFF. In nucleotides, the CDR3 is TGTGCCAGCAGCCCTGGACAGCATGAAGCTTTCTTT.